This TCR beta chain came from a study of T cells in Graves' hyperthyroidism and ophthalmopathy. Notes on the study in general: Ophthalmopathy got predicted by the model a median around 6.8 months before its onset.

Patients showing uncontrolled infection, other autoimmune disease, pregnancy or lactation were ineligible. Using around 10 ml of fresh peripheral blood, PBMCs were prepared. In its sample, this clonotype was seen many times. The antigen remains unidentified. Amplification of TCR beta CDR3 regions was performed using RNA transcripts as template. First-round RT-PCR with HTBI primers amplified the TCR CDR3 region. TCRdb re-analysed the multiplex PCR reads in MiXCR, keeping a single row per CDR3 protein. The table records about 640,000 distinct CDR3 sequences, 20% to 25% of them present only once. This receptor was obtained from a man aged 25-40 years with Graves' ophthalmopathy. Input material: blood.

CDR3 sequence (DNA): TGCGCCAGCAGCTTTTCGACATCCATGAACACTGAAGCTTTCTTT. Amino acids: CASSFSTSMNTEAFF. This chain joins TRBV5-1 and TRBJ1-1, with D unclear. Trimming stripped 2 bases from V and 0 bases from J, with 11 bases between. The germline V gene encodes CDR1 SGHRS and CDR2 YFSETQ. The CDR3 covers 15 residues.